A few counts support the clone carrying this T cell receptor beta chain. Its antigen is unknown. Clones were sequenced by immunoSEQ multiplex PCR, and TCRdb holds only the in-frame ones, with some missing. The data hold hundreds of thousands of clones, with about 92% observed a single time. The V gene end was trimmed by 7 bases and the J gene end by 5 bases; junction bases not matched to a gene: 12. CDR3 length: 14 residues. Germline CDR1 SQVTM, CDR2 ANQGSEA. The source of the sample is a study of shared clonotypes between healthy human individuals. At the level of the study: CD4 naive cells filled three plates per donor, CD4 memory three, CD8 naive two and CD8 memory one.

Naive CD8 cells lacked CD45RO, underwent positive selection for CCR7 and left out terminally differentiated effector memory CD45RA+ cells. All donors were healthy HIV-negative adults lacking recent acute infections or vaccinations. Adult Caucasians living in Nashville, Tennessee made up all of the donors. Study findings and constraints: The represented genetic and exposure-history diversity was limited by the small number of donors.

The sample taken for sequencing was naive CD8+ T cells sorted from blood. The chain uses TRBV29-1 and TRBJ2-7, with 9 nucleotides matching TRBD2. The sequence was collected from a man aged 25-40 years in good health. The CDR3 coding sequence is TGCAGCGCAATAGGGGGACTAGCTTCCCACGAGCAGTACTTC. This gives the protein CSAIGGLASHEQYF.